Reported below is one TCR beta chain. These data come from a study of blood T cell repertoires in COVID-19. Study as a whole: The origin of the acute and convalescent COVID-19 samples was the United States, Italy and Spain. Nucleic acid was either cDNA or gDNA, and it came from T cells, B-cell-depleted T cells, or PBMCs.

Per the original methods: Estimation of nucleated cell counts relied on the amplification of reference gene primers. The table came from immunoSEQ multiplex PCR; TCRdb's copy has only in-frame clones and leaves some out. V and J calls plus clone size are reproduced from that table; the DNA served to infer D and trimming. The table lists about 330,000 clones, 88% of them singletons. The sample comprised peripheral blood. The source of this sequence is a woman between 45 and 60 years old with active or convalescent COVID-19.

The CDR3 sequence is CASSLGPGNTEAFF. CDR3 nucleotide sequence: TGTGCCAGCAGCTTGGGCCCCGGGAACACTGAAGCTTTCTTT. The chain joins TRBV5-6 to TRBJ1-1; D ambiguous. Germline V CDR1 and CDR2: SGHDT, YYEEEE. V was pared by 0 bases and J by 1 base, with 7 bases between. This CDR3 has 14 amino acids.